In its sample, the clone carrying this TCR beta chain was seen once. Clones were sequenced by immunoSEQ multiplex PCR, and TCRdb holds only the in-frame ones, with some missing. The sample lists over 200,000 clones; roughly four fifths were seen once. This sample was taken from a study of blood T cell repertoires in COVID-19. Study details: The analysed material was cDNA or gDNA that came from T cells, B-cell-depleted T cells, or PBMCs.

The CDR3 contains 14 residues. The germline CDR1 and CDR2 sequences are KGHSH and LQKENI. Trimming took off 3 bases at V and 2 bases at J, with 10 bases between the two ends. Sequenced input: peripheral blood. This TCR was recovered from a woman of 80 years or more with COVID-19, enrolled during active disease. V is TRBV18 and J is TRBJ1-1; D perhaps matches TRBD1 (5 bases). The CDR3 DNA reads TGTGCCAGCTCACCCCTGACAGTCAACACTGAAGCTTTCTTT. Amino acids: CASSPLTVNTEAFF.